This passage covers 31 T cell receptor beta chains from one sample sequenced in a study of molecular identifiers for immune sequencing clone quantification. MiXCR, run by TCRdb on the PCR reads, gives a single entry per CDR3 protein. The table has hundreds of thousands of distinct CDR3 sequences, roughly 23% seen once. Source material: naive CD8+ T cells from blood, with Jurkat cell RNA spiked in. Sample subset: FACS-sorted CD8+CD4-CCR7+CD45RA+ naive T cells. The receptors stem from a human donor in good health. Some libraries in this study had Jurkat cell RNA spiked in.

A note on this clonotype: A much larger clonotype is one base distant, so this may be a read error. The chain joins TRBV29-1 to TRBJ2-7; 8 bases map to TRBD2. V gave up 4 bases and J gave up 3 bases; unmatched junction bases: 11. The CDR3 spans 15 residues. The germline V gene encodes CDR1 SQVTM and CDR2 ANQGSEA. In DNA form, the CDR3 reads TGCAGCGTTGGCCCAGCGGGAGTAAGGGGCTACGAGCAGTACTTC. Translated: CSVGPAGVRGYEQYF.

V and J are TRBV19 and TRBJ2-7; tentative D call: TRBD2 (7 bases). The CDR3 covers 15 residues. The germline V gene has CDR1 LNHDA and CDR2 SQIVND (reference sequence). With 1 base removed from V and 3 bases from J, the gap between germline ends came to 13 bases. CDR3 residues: CASSIVGGGDYEQYF. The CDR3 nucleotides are TGTGCCAGTAGTATAGTGGGCGGGGGCGACTACGAGCAGTACTTC.

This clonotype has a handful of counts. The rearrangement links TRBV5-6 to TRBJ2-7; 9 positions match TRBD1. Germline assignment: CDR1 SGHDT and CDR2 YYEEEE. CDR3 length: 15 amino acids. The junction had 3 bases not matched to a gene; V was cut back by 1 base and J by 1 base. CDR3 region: CASSLFGTGSYEQYF. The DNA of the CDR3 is TGTGCCAGCAGCTTGTTCGGGACAGGGTCCTACGAGCAGTACTTC.

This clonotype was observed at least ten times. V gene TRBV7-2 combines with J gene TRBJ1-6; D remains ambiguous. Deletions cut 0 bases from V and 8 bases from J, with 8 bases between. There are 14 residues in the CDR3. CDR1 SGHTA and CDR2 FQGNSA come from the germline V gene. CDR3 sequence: CASSLAWTDSPLHF. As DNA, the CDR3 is TGTGCCAGCAGCTTAGCTTGGACGGATTCACCCCTCCACTTT.

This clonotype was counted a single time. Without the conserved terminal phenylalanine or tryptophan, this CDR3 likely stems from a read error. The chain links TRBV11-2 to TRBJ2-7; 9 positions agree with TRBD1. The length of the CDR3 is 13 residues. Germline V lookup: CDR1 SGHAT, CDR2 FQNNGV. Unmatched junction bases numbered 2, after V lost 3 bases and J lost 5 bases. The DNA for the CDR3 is TGTGCCAGCAGCTTGGGACAGGGTAACGAGCAGTACTCC. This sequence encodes CASSLGQGNEQYS.

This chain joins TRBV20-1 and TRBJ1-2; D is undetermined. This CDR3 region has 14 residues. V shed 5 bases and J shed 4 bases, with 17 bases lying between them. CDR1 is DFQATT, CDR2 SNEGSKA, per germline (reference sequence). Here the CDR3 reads CSASALSGPYGYTF. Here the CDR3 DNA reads TGCAGTGCTTCCGCGTTAAGTGGGCCCTATGGCTACACCTTC.

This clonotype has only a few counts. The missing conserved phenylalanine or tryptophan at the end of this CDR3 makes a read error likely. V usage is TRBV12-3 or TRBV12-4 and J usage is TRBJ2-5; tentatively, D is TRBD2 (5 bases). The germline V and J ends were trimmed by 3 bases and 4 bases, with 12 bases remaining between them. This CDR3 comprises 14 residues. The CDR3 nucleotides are TGTGCCAGCAGTTTCCGGGGATTCGGAGAGACCCAGTACCTC. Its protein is CASSFRGFGETQYL.

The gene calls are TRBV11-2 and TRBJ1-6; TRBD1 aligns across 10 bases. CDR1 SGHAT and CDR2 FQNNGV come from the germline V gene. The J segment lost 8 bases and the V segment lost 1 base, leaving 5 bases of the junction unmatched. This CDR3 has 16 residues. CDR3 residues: CASSLGRQGADSPLHF. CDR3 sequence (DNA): TGTGCCAGCAGCTTAGGACGACAGGGGGCAGATTCACCCCTCCACTTT.

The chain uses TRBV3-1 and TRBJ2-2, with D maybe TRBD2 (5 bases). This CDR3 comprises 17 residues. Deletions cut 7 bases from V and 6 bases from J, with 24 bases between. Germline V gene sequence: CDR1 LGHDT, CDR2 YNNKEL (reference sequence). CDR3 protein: CASTGEIDVGWAGELFF. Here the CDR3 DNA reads TGTGCCAGCACCGGGGAGATTGATGTGGGTTGGGCCGGGGAGCTGTTTTTT.

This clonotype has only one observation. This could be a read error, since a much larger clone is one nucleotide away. This chain's CDR3 is CASSLSSSSAQYF. CDR3 DNA sequence: TGTGCCAGCAGCCTTTCGAGTTCTTCGGCCCAGTACTTC. The rearrangement joins TRBV7-9 to TRBJ2-5; no reliable D call. The germline V gene encodes CDR1 SEHNR and CDR2 FQNEAQ (reference sequence). The CDR3 has 13 residues. V gave up 5 bases and J gave up 9 bases, with 16 bases separating them.

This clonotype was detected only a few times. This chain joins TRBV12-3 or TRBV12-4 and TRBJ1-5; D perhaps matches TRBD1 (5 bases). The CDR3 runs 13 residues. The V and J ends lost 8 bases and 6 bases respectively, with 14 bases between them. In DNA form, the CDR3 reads TGTGCCAGCGCCGGGCAGGGCGGTCAGCCCCAGCATTTT. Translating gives CASAGQGGQPQHF.

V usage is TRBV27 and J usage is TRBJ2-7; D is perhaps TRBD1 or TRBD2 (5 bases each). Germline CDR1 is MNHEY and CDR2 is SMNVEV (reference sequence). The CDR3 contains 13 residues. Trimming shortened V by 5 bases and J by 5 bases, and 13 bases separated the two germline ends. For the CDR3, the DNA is TGTGCCAGCAGTGAGGGGCTAGCCAACGAGCAGTACTTC. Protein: CASSEGLANEQYF.

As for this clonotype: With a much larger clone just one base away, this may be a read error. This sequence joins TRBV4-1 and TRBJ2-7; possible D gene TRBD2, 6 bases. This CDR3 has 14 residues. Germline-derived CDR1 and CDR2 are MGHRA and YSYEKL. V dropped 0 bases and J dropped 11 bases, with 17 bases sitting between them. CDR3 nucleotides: TGCGCCAGCAGCCAAGATTTTCCCGGGGGAGACAAGTACTTC. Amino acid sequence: CASSQDFPGGDKYF.

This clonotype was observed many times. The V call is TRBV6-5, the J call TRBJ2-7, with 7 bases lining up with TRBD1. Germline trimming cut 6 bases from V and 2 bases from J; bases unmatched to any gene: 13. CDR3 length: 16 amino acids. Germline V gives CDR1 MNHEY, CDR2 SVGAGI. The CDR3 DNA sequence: TGTGCCAGCAGCTCTGGGCTTCCGGGACAGACCTACGAGCAGTACTTC. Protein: CASSSGLPGQTYEQYF.

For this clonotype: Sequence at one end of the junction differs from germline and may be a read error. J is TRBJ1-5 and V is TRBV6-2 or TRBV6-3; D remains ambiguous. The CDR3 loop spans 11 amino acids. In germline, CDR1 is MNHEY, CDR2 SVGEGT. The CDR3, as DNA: TGTGCCCGCCGTTATCCACAGCCCCCGCATTTT. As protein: CARRYPQPPHF.

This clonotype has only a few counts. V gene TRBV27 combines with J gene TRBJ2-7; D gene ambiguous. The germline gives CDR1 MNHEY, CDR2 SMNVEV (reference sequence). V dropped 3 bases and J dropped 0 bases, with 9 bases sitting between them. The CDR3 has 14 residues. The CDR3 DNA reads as TGTGCCAGCAGTTTGGCGATAGACTCCTACGAGCAGTACTTC. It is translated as CASSLAIDSYEQYF.

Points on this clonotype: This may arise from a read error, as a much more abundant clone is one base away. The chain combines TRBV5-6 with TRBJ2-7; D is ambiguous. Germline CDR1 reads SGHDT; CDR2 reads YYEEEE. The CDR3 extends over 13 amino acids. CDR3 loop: CASSPEGSAEQHF. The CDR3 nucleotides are TGTGCCAGCAGCCCGGAAGGGTCGGCCGAGCAGCACTTC.

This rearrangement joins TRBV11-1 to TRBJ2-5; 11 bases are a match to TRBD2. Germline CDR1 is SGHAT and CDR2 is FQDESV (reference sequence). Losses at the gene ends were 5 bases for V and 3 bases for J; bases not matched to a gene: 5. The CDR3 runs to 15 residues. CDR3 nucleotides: TGTGCCAGCAGCGCTAGCGGGAGGAGCAAAGAGACCCAGTACTTC. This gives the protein CASSASGRSKETQYF.

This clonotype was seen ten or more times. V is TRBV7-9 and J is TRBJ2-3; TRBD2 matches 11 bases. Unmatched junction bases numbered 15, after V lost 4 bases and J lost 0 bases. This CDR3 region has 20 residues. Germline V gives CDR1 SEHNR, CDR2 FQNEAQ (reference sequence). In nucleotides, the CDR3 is TGTGCCAGCAGCTACCCCCTTCTGGCTAGCGGGGGGACTAGCACAGATACGCAGTATTTT. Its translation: CASSYPLLASGGTSTDTQYF.

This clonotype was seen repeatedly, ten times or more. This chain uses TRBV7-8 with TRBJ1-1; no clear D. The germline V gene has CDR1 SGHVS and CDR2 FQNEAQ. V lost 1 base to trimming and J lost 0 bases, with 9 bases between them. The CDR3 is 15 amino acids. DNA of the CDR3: TGTGCCAGCAGCTTAGTCGGCCCTATGAACACTGAAGCTTTCTTT. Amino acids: CASSLVGPMNTEAFF. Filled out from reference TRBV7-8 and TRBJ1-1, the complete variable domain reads GAGVSQSPRYKVAKRGQDVALRCDPISGHVSLFWYQQALGQGPEFLTYFQNEAQLDKSGLPSDRFFAERPEGSVSTLKIQRTQQEDSAVYLCASSLVGPMNTEAFFGQGTRLTVV.

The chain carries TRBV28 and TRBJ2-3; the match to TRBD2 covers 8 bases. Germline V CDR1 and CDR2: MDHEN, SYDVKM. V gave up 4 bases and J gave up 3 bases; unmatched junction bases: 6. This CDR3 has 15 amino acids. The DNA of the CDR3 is TGTGCCAGCAGTTACCGGGGGGGCCATACAGATACGCAGTATTTT. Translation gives CASSYRGGHTDTQYF. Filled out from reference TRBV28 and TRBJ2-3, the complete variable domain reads DVKVTQSSRYLVKRTGEKVFLECVQDMDHENMFWYRQDPGLGLRLIYFSYDVKMKEKGDIPEGYSVSREKKERFSLILESASTNQTSMYLCASSYRGGHTDTQYFGPGTRLTVL.

CDR3 protein: CAWRIGTGDYEQYF. In DNA form, the CDR3 reads TGTGCCTGGAGAATTGGGACAGGGGACTACGAGCAGTACTTC. V gene TRBV30 combines with J gene TRBJ2-7, with TRBD1 matching over 10 bases. Trimming removed 3 bases from V and 3 bases from J; junction bases left unmatched: 5. Germline V gene sequence: CDR1 GTSNPN, CDR2 SVGIG (reference sequence). This CDR3 region has 14 residues.

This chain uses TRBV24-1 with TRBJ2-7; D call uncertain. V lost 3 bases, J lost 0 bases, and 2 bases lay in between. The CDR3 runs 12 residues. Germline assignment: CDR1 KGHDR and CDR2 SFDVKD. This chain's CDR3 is CATSDPSYEQYF. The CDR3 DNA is TGTGCCACCAGTGATCCCTCCTACGAGCAGTACTTC.

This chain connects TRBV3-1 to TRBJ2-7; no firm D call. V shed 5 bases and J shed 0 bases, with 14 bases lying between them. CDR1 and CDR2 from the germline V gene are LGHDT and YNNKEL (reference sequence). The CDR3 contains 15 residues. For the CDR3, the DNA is TGTGCCAGCAGCAAAACCTTGCCAAGCTCCTACGAGCAGTACTTC. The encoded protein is CASSKTLPSSYEQYF.

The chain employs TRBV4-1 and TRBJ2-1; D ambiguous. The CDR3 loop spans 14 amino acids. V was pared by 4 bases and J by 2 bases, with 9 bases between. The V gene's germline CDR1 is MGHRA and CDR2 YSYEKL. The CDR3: CASSPRLPYNEQFF. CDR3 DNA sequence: TGCGCCAGCAGCCCCCGCTTACCCTACAATGAGCAGTTCTTC.

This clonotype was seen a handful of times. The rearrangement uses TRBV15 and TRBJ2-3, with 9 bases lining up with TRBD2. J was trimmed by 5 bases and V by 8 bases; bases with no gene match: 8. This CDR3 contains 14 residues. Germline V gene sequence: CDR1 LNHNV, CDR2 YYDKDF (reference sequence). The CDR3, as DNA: TGTGCCACCGCCTTTGCGGGAGGGAAAGATACGCAGTATTTT. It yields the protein CATAFAGGKDTQYF.

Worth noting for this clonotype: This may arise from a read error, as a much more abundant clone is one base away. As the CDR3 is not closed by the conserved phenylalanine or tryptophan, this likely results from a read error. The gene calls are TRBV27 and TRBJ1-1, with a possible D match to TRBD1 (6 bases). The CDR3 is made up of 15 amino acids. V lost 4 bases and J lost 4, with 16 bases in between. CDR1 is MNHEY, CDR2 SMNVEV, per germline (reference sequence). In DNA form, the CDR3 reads TGTGCCAGCAGTTCGGAGGGGGGGCTGGGCACTGAAGCTTTCTAT. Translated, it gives CASSSEGGLGTEAFY.

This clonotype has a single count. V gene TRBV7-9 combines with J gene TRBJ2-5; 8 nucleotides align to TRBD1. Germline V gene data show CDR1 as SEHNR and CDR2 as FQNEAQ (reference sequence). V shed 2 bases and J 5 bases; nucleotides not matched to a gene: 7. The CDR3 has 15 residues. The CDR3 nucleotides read TGTGCCAGCAGCTTATTGGGGGACAGGCATGAGACCCAGTACTTC. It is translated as CASSLLGDRHETQYF.

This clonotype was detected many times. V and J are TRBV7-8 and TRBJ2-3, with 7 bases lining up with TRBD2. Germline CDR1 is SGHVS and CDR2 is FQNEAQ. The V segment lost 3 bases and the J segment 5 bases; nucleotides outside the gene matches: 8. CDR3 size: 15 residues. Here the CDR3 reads CASSFDGAGEDTQYF. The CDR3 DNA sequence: TGTGCCAGCAGCTTTGATGGCGCGGGGGAAGATACGCAGTATTTT.

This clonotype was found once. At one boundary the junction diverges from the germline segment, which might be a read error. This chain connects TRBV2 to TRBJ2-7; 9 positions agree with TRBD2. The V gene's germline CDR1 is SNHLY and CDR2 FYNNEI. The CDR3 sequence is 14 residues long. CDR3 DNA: TGTGCCAGCAACCCTAGCGGGAACCCCTACGAGCAGTGCTTC. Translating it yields CASNPSGNPYEQCF.

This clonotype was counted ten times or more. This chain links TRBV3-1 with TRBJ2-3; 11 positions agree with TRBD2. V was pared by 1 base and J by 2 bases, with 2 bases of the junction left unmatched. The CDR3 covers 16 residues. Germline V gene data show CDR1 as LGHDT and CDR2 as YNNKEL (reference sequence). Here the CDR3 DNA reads TGTGCCAGCAGCCAAGGACTAGCGGGGATCACAGATACGCAGTATTTT. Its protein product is CASSQGLAGITDTQYF.